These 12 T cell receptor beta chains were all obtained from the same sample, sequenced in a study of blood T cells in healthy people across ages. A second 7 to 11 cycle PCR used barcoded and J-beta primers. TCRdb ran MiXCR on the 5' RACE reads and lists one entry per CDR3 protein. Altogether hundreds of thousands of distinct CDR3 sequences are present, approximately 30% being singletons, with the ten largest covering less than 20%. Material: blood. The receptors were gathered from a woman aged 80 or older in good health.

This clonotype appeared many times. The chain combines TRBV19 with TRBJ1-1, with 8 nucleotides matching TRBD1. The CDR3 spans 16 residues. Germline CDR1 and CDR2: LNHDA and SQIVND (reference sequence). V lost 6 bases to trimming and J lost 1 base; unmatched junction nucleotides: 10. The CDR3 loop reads CASRSLLTGANTEAFF. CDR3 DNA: TGTGCCAGTAGATCATTATTGACAGGGGCGAACACTGAAGCTTTCTTT. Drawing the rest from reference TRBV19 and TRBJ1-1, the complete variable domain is DGGITQSPKYLFRKEGQNVTLSCEQNLNHDAMYWYRQDPGQGLRLIYYSQIVNDFQKGDIAEGYSVSREKKESFPLTVTSAQKNPTAFYLCASRSLLTGANTEAFFGQGTRLTVV.

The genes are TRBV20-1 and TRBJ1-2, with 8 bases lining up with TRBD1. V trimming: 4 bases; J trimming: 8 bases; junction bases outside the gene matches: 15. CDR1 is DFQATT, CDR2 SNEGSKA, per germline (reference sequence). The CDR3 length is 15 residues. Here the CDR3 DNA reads TGCAGTGCTATTTCGACAGGGGACTTGTCATGGGGCTACACCTTC. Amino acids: CSAISTGDLSWGYTF.

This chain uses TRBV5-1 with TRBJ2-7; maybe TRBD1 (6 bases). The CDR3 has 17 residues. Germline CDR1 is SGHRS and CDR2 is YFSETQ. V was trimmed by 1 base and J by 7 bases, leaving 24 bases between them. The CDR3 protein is CASSLRTHRERTGEQYF. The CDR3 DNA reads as TGCGCCAGCAGCTTGAGAACCCACAGGGAAAGGACGGGAGAGCAGTACTTC.

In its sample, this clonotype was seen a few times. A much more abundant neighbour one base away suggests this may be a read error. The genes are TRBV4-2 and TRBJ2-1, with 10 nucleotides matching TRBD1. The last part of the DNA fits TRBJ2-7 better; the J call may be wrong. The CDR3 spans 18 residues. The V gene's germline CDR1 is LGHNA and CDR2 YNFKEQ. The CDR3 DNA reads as TGTGCCAGCAGCCAAGATGGTAGGGGACAGGGGAGAGACAATGAGCAGTACTTC. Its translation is CASSQDGRGQGRDNEQYF.

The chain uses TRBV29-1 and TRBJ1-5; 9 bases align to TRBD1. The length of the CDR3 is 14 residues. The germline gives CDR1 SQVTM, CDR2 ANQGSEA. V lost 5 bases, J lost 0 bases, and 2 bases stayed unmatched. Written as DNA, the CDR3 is TGCAGCGTTAGGACAGGGGATAGCAATCAGCCCCAGCATTTT. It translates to CSVRTGDSNQPQHF.

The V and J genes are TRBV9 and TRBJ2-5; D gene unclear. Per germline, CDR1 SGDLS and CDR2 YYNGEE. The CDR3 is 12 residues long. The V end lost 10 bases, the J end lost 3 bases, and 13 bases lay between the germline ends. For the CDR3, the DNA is TGTGCCCACACGATGAGTAAAGAGACCCAGTACTTC. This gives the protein CAHTMSKETQYF.

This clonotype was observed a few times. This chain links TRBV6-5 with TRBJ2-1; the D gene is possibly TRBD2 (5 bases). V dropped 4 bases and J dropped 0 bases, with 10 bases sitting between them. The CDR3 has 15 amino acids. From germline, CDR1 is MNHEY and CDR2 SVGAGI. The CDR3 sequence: CASSSDFGSYNEQFF. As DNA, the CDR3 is TGTGCCAGCAGTTCGGACTTCGGCTCCTACAATGAGCAGTTCTTC.

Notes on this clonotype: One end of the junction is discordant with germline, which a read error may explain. The CDR3 here is CAGSIRPRDTQYF. The CDR3 bases are TGTGCCGGCAGCATACGGCCCAGAGATACGCAGTATTTT. The V gene is TRBV5-5, the J gene TRBJ2-3; D unresolved. The germline V gene encodes CDR1 SGHKS and CDR2 YYEKEE (reference sequence). CDR3 length: 13 residues.

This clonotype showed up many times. CDR3 in amino acids: CASSFILGDNRGVNSPLHF. CDR3 sequence (DNA): TGTGCCAGCAGCTTTATTCTAGGGGATAACAGGGGAGTGAATTCACCCCTCCACTTT. The rearrangement links TRBV7-8 to TRBJ1-6; 7 bases fit TRBD1. The length of the CDR3 is 19 residues. The germline gives CDR1 SGHVS, CDR2 FQNEAQ. Trimming removed 3 bases from V and 7 bases from J; junction bases left unmatched: 18. The whole variable domain, remainder taken from reference TRBV7-8 and TRBJ1-6, is GAGVSQSPRYKVAKRGQDVALRCDPISGHVSLFWYQQALGQGPEFLTYFQNEAQLDKSGLPSDRFFAERPEGSVSTLKIQRTQQEDSAVYLCASSFILGDNRGVNSPLHFGNGTRLTVT.

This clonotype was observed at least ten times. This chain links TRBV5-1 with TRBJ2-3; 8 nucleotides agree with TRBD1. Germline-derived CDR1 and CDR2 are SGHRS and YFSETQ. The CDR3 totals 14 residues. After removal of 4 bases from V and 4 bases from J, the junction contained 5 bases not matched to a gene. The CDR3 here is CASSRTGLPDTQYF. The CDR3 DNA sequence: TGCGCCAGCAGCAGGACAGGGCTGCCAGATACGCAGTATTTT. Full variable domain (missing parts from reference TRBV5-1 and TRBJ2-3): KAGVTQTPRYLIKTRGQQVTLSCSPISGHRSVSWYQQTPGQGLQFLFEYFSETQRNKGNFPGRFSGRQFSNSRSEMNVSTLELGDSALYLCASSRTGLPDTQYFGPGTRLTVL.

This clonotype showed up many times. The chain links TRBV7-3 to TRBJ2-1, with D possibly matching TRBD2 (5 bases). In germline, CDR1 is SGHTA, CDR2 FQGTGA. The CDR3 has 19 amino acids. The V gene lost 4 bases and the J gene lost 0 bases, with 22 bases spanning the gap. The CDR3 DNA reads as TGTGCCAGCAGCTCCTCCACCTCGTATGACGGGGACTCCTACAATGAGCAGTTCTTC. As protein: CASSSSTSYDGDSYNEQFF. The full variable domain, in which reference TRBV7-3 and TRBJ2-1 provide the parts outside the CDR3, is GAGVSQTPSNKVTEKGKYVELRCDPISGHTALYWYRQSLGQGPEFLIYFQGTGAADDSGLPNDRFFAVRPEGSVSTLKIQRTERGDSAVYLCASSSSTSYDGDSYNEQFFGPGTRLTVL.

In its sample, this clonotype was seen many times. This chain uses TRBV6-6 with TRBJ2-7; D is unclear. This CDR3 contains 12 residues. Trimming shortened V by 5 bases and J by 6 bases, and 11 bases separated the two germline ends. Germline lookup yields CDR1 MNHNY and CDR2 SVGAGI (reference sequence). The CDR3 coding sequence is TGTGCCAGCAGTCCGGCCCTAGGCGAGCAGTACTTC. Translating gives CASSPALGEQYF.